Below are 25 T cell receptor beta chains sequenced from a single sample in a study of T cell responses to AZD1222 COVID-19 vaccine. Clones were sequenced by immunoSEQ multiplex PCR, and TCRdb holds only the in-frame ones, with some missing. The sample carries about 160,000 clones, 91% recorded once. The starting material was peripheral blood, obtained on day 0 of AZD1222 vaccination. The source is an adult in good health.

The V call is TRBV5-1, the J call TRBJ2-7; 10 bases are a match to TRBD1. This CDR3 has 14 residues. Germline trimming cut 7 bases from V and 2 bases from J; bases unmatched to any gene: 6. Germline loops: CDR1 SGHRS, CDR2 YFSETQ. CDR3 residues: CASQGGQGAYEQYF. As DNA, the CDR3 is TGCGCCAGCCAGGGAGGACAGGGGGCCTACGAGCAGTACTTC.

The rearrangement joins TRBV5-1 to TRBJ2-4; D unclear. Deletions cut 0 bases from V and 8 bases from J, with 12 bases between. Germline V gene sequence: CDR1 SGHRS, CDR2 YFSETQ. This CDR3 comprises 14 residues. CDR3 sequence: CASSLELLSDIQYF. As DNA, the CDR3 is TGCGCCAGCAGCTTGGAACTTCTGTCGGACATTCAGTACTTC. Together with reference TRBV5-1 and TRBJ2-4, the CDR3 gives the full variable domain: KAGVTQTPRYLIKTRGQQVTLSCSPISGHRSVSWYQQTPGQGLQFLFEYFSETQRNKGNFPGRFSGRQFSNSRSEMNVSTLELGDSALYLCASSLELLSDIQYFGAGTRLSVL.

This chain connects TRBV4-3 to TRBJ2-3, with 11 bases that match TRBD2. This CDR3 region has 15 residues. Trimming at V came to 1 base and at J to 5 bases, leaving 2 bases not matched to a gene. In germline, CDR1 is LGHNA, CDR2 YSLEER. DNA of the CDR3: TGCGCCAGCAGCCAAGGACTAGCGGGACTAGATACGCAGTATTTT. Amino acids: CASSQGLAGLDTQYF.

The rearrangement uses TRBV18 and TRBJ1-1; D possibly corresponds to TRBD1 (5 bases). V dropped 2 bases and J dropped 1 base, with 11 bases sitting between them. The germline V gene has CDR1 KGHSH and CDR2 LQKENI. This CDR3 is 15 amino acids long. CDR3 nucleotides: TGTGCCAGCTCACCAAGGACATCACAGAACACTGAAGCTTTCTTT. This translates into CASSPRTSQNTEAFF.

The chain carries TRBV18 and TRBJ1-3; 7 positions agree with TRBD1. The CDR3 has 17 residues. The V segment lost 2 bases and the J segment 0 bases; nucleotides outside the gene matches: 7. Germline V gene data show CDR1 as KGHSH and CDR2 as LQKENI. Here the CDR3 DNA reads TGTGCCAGCTCACCAATTGAGGGACAGTTCTCTGGAAACACCATATATTTT. Encoded protein: CASSPIEGQFSGNTIYF.

V is TRBV5-4 and J is TRBJ1-6; D call uncertain. The CDR3 contains 15 residues. Between the trimmed V and J ends, which lost 0 bases and 3 bases, there was a span of 7 bases. Looked up from germline, CDR1 is SGHNT and CDR2 is YYREEE (reference sequence). The CDR3 protein is CASSLEAGYNSPLHF. DNA of the CDR3: TGTGCCAGCAGCTTGGAGGCAGGCTATAATTCACCCCTCCACTTT.

The chain has TRBV27 and TRBJ1-1; 9 bases are a match to TRBD1. Trimming took 5 bases from V and 0 from J; bases not matched to a gene: 22. CDR3 length: 21 residues. The germline gives CDR1 MNHEY, CDR2 SMNVEV (reference sequence). CDR3 coding DNA: TGTGCCAGCAGTCCCCGTACCCGGGACAGGGACTCAAATTTAGTGAACACTGAAGCTTTCTTT. Encoded protein: CASSPRTRDRDSNLVNTEAFF.

The rearrangement joins TRBV5-1 to TRBJ1-1, with 7 bases identical to TRBD1. The germline gives CDR1 SGHRS, CDR2 YFSETQ. The CDR3 covers 14 residues. The V and J ends lost 4 bases and 4 bases, in that order; junction bases with no gene match: 7. The DNA of the CDR3 is TGCGCCAGCAGCACGGACAGGCTGGTCACTGAAGCTTTCTTT. It is translated as CASSTDRLVTEAFF.

The CDR3 coding sequence is TGCGCCAGCAGGACGGGAGCCAACTATGGCTACACCTTC. It translates to CASRTGANYGYTF. The genes are TRBV5-1 and TRBJ1-2; D gene ambiguous. Germline assignment: CDR1 SGHRS and CDR2 YFSETQ. Trimming removed 5 bases at V and 2 bases at J, with 10 bases between. This CDR3 comprises 13 residues.

The genes are TRBV6-2 or TRBV6-3 and TRBJ2-5; 7 nucleotides agree with TRBD2. This CDR3 contains 16 residues. Germline CDR1 MNHEY, CDR2 SVGEGT. Losses at the gene ends were 1 base for V and 7 bases for J; bases not matched to a gene: 12. The CDR3: CASSYFPGLTRGTQYF. The CDR3 DNA reads TGTGCCAGCAGTTACTTCCCGGGACTAACCCGCGGGACCCAGTACTTC.

This chain uses TRBV19 with TRBJ2-7, with D hard to call. CDR1 is LNHDA and CDR2 is SQIVND in the germline V gene (reference sequence). CDR3 length equals 13 residues. V was shortened by 1 base and J by 3 bases, with 7 bases between the two germline ends. This CDR3 reads CASSIGPYYEQYF. CDR3 bases: TGTGCCAGTAGTATAGGTCCTTACTACGAGCAGTACTTC.

V and J are TRBV11-2 and TRBJ2-5, with D perhaps TRBD1 (6 bases). V was trimmed by 6 bases and J by 4 bases, leaving 12 bases between them. The CDR3 extends over 13 amino acids. CDR1 and CDR2 (germline): SGHAT, FQNNGV. The CDR3: CASRRLGAETQYF. In DNA, the CDR3 is TGTGCCAGCAGACGCCTGGGGGCAGAGACCCAGTACTTC.

This chain uses TRBV11-3 with TRBJ1-2; 8 bases map to TRBD1. CDR3 length: 14 residues. V trimming: 1 base; J trimming: 4 bases; junction bases outside the gene matches: 2. The germline V gene encodes CDR1 SGHNT and CDR2 YENEEA. The CDR3, as DNA: TGTGCCAGCAGCTTAGGGACAGGGACCTATGGCTACACCTTC. Amino acids: CASSLGTGTYGYTF.

The gene calls are TRBV5-5 and TRBJ2-2; possible D gene TRBD1, 7 bases. Trimming cost V 3 bases and J 9 bases, with 9 bases left between them. CDR3 length equals 12 residues. The V gene's germline CDR1 is SGHKS and CDR2 YYEKEE (reference sequence). CDR3 in DNA: TGTGCCAGCAGCTGGAGGGGGCGGGAGCTGTTTTTT. Translating it yields CASSWRGRELFF.

The chain recombines TRBV11-2 with TRBJ2-7; 8 bases align to TRBD1. Per germline, CDR1 SGHAT and CDR2 FQNNGV. The V and J ends lost 8 bases and 4 bases, in that order; junction bases with no gene match: 10. This CDR3 is 14 amino acids long. The CDR3, as DNA: TGTGCCAGCGGGGGGACAGGAGTACGATACGAGCAGTACTTC. It specifies CASGGTGVRYEQYF.

The chain uses TRBV7-3 and TRBJ2-7; 11 bases map to TRBD2. Germline assignment: CDR1 SGHTA and CDR2 FQGTGA. The CDR3 has 13 amino acids. Trimming at V came to 4 bases and at J to 6 bases, leaving 2 bases not matched to a gene. CDR3 sequence reads: CASSSLAGGEQYF. In nucleotides, the CDR3 is TGTGCCAGCAGCTCGCTAGCGGGAGGCGAGCAGTACTTC.

The chain combines TRBV6-4 with TRBJ2-6; no reliable D call. The CDR3 sequence is 15 residues long. The V gene's germline CDR1 is MRHNA and CDR2 SNTAGT. The V gene lost 5 bases and the J gene lost 0 bases, with 8 bases spanning the gap. The CDR3 loop is CASSLSTSGANVLTF. The CDR3 DNA is TGTGCCAGCAGTCTAAGTACCTCTGGGGCCAACGTCCTGACTTTC.

The V call is TRBV29-1, the J call TRBJ1-1; D gene ambiguous. This CDR3 contains 13 residues. Germline assignment: CDR1 SQVTM and CDR2 ANQGSEA. Deletions cut 0 bases from V and 5 bases from J, with 10 bases between. The CDR3 DNA reads as TGCAGCGTTGAAGAGGGGAGCGGGACTGAAGCTTTCTTT. This encodes CSVEEGSGTEAFF.

V and J are TRBV19 and TRBJ1-3, with 7 bases that match TRBD1. This CDR3 comprises 15 residues. V lost 6 bases to trimming and J lost 0 bases; unmatched junction nucleotides: 5. Germline V lookup: CDR1 LNHDA, CDR2 SQIVND (reference sequence). The CDR3 nucleotides read TGTGCCAGTAGGCCGACAGGGTCCTCTGGAAACACCATATATTTT. Translation gives CASRPTGSSGNTIYF.

The V call is TRBV19, the J call TRBJ1-5; no clear D. V was shortened by 3 bases and J by 7 bases, with 10 bases between the two germline ends. CDR1 and CDR2 from the germline V gene are LNHDA and SQIVND (reference sequence). The CDR3 consists of 13 residues. The CDR3 region is CASSIGVEQPQHF. CDR3 nucleotide sequence: TGTGCCAGTAGTATCGGGGTGGAACAGCCCCAGCATTTT.

The chain employs TRBV19 and TRBJ2-5, with 11 bases matching TRBD1. Germline values: CDR1 LNHDA, CDR2 SQIVND (reference sequence). Trimming removed 5 bases from V and 5 bases from J; junction bases left unmatched: 7. The CDR3 is 15 amino acids. CDR3 amino acids: CASSVGQGVGETQYF. DNA for the CDR3: TGTGCCAGTAGTGTGGGACAGGGGGTAGGTGAGACCCAGTACTTC.

V usage is TRBV2 and J usage is TRBJ2-1, with D unresolved. Trimming left V 2 bases short and J 8 bases short, with 10 bases between. This CDR3 region has 13 residues. CDR1 and CDR2 from the germline V gene are SNHLY and FYNNEI. The CDR3 DNA sequence: TGTGCCAGCAGTGAAATCAGGATCCATGAGCAGTTCTTC. This gives the protein CASSEIRIHEQFF.

This rearrangement joins TRBV24-1 to TRBJ2-7, with TRBD2 matching over 11 bases. CDR1 is KGHDR, CDR2 SFDVKD, per germline. The CDR3 totals 16 residues. Losses at the gene ends were 4 bases for V and 4 bases for J; bases not matched to a gene: 8. The CDR3 loop is CATSELGTSGIYEQYF. The DNA for the CDR3 is TGTGCCACCAGTGAACTCGGGACTAGCGGAATTTACGAGCAGTACTTC.

This clone was seen only once. The genes are TRBV7-9 and TRBJ1-2; D not certain. Germline V lookup: CDR1 SEHNR, CDR2 FQNEAQ (reference sequence). The CDR3 spans 16 residues. Trimming took off 4 bases at V and 6 bases at J, with 21 bases between the two ends. The chain's CDR3 is CASSSPARWQADGYTF. The DNA of the CDR3 is TGTGCCAGCAGCTCCCCCGCCCGATGGCAGGCGGATGGCTACACCTTC.

This chain joins TRBV7-9 and TRBJ2-4; no clear D. The CDR3 loop spans 18 amino acids. Germline V gives CDR1 SEHNR, CDR2 FQNEAQ (reference sequence). V was trimmed by 1 base and J by 3 bases, leaving 19 bases between them. The CDR3 nucleotides are TGTGCCAGCAGCTTAGATCCCGGCTTGCCTAGTGACAAAAACATTCAGTACTTC. Protein sequence: CASSLDPGLPSDKNIQYF.